This entry features one TCR beta chain sequence. The antigen is not known. This record comes from a study of CD8 T cells in ankylosing spondylitis. Library preparation for TCR beta used quantitative 5'-RACE with molecular barcodes. One entry per CDR3 protein, called by TCRdb with MiXCR from the 5' RACE reads. The top ten clones hold around 19% of a sample with about 700,000 distinct CDR3 sequences, around 17% of them seen once. Points from the study as a whole: The authors found the disease-linked clones to be CD8+ and relatively rare in peripheral blood. Roughly eight highly homologous variants made up a TCR beta motif that seemed to typify ankylosing spondylitis blood. Certain motif variants had earlier been reported in reactive arthritis synovial fluid and blood. Matched synovial fluid from ankylosing spondylitis patients was reported to be enriched for disease-linked clones.

This receptor was taken from a male donor with ankylosing spondylitis. Sequencing was performed on blood, either unsorted or a sorted T cell fraction (not recorded which).

DNA for the CDR3: TGTGCCAGCAGCCTGTCTCACAGTAGCAATCAGCCCCAGCATTTT. This codes for CASSLSHSSNQPQHF. The genes are TRBV7-2 and TRBJ1-5; no reliable D call. CDR3 size: 15 residues. Germline CDR1 reads SGHTA; CDR2 reads FQGNSA. V was clipped by 5 bases and J by 0 bases, with 11 bases between them.